This T cell receptor (beta chain) was recovered during a study of shared clonotypes between healthy human individuals (dated by TCRdb to the early 2020s). Describing the broader study: A couple of women and a few men aged 18 to 49 years were included in the cohort. For each donor, CD4 naive and CD4 memory were each given three plates, CD8 naive was given two plates, and CD8 memory was given one plate. To estimate repertoire size and how much clonotypes are shared between individuals, the study performed deep sequencing of blood TCR repertoires from roughly five healthy adults. Libraries were prepared and TCR repertoires were sequenced by different laboratories using diverse techniques, in order to increase sequencing depth and limit assay-specific biases. Between about 0.94 and 10 billion PBMCs per donor were obtained by leukapheresis.

The donors were healthy, HIV-negative adults who had no recently reported acute infections or vaccinations. All donors were Caucasian adults living in Nashville, Tennessee, USA. Magnetic negative selection was used to enrich CD4+ T cells, after which naive cells were positively selected on CD45RA and the negative fraction became the memory subset. Blood was collected by leukapheresis, and PBMCs were isolated by Ficoll-Histopaque density gradient centrifugation and then cryopreserved in liquid nitrogen vapor phase. Analytical flow cytometry was used to check the purity and quantity of every magnetically sorted T cell population. Genomic DNA was isolated from each sorted fraction and quantified by UV absorbance on a Nanodrop 2000c. The CDR3 starts with the cysteine, ends with the phenylalanine, and has 11 residues. Only CDR3 DNA is held: 33 bases, read in frame from base 1. The junction shows trimming of 7 bases on V and 9 bases on J, plus 10 bases between the germline ends. Based on the germline V gene, the CDR1 and CDR2 sequences are MNHEY and SVGAGI.

TCR CDR3 regions were amplified from genomic DNA by multiplex PCR using the deep immunoSEQ assay. For each cell subset, the extracted genomic DNA was distributed evenly across all wells of several immunoSEQ 96-well plates, and each plate served as one replicate. For sorted subsets, roughly 190 ng of genomic DNA, equivalent to around 31,000 T cell genomes, went into each replicate PCR. Purified libraries were quantified with a Qubit 3.0 fluorometer, sized on a Bioanalyzer 2100, and re-quantified with the KAPA Library Quantification kit. Every immunoSEQ 96-well plate was sequenced on a separate single-read 150-cycle Illumina NextSeq 550 flow cell. The paper's processing steps were these. Because only junctional sequences without quality scores were contained in the immunoSEQ output, filtering matching that applied to full-length reads could not be performed. To assign V/J genes and CDR3, sequences were annotated against IMGT germline references using PyIR, a Python wrapper for IgBLAST v1.9. Reads with weak V/J assignments (E-value above 1e-6), missing CDR3, stop codons, out-of-frame junctions, or ambiguous translated residues were removed. V3J clonotypes were defined by identical inferred V gene, J gene, and CDR3 amino acid sequence. The percentage overlap between two repertoires was calculated by dividing the number of shared unique clonotypes by the size of the smaller repertoire. RTK rarefaction, the Chao1 estimator, and Recon v2.1 estimates of unobserved clonotypes were used to assess repertoire richness. OLGA was used to compute generation probabilities for all TCRbeta clonotypes that the gDNA method yielded from several donors. TCRdb provides this immuneACCESS table in a form limited to in-frame rearrangements. Some clones are lacking; in checked studies, under half of them reflect an unresolved V gene, and why the rest are absent is not known. V, J and clone size derive from that table, while D and trimming were established from the DNA sequence. Here the sample has hundreds of thousands of clones; roughly 97% occur a single time. The ten most abundant clones make up around 0.058% of the sample.

The investigation overall reported the following: Naive subsets generally had larger estimated clonotype richness than memory subsets did. The small number of donors limited the genetic and exposure-history diversity represented. Even with the large sequencing depth, rarefaction of the sorted-subset datasets indicated that sequencing was incomplete. Sharing across a handful of donors was observed for about 5% of naive CD4, less than 4% of naive CD8, over 2% of memory CD4, and about 0.4% of memory CD8 clonotypes. Sampling was limited to blood, and TCR repertoires in tissue likely differ from TCR repertoires in blood. Compared with non-shared clonotypes, the clonotypes found in all four sorted-subset donors had higher generation probabilities. Pairwise subsampling indicated that sequencing depth was expected to affect the degree of clonotype sharing among donors.

Note on this clone: Its target antigen remains unknown. No base quality values were provided; no much bigger clone lies one nucleotide off.

The sequencing sample was made of naive CD4+ T cells sorted from blood. The cell subset or site label, as the study defines it: CD45RA+ positively selected. The V and J segments used are TRBV6-5 and TRBJ2-1; the D gene could be either TRBD1 or TRBD2, each agreeing at 5 bases. The receptor comes from a woman aged 25 to 39 in good health. The nucleotide sequence is given as TGTGCCAGCACGAGGGGTCTTGAGCAGTTCTTC. It specifies CASTRGLEQFF.